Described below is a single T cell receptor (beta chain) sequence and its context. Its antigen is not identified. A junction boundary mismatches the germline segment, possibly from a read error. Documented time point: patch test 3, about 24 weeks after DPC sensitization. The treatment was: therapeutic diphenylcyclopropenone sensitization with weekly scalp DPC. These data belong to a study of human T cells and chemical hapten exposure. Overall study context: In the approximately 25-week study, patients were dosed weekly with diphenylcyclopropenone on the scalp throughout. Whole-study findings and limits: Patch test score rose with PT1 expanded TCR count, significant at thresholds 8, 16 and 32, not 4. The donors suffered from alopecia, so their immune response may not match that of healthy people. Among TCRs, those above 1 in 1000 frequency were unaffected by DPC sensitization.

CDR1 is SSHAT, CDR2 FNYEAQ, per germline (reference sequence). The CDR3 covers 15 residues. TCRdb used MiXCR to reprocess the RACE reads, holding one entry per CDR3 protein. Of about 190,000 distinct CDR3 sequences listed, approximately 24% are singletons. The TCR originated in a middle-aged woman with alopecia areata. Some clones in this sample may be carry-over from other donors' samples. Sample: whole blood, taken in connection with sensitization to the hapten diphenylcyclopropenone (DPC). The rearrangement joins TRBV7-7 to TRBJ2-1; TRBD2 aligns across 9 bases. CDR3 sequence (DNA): TGTGCTAGCAGCTTAGACGGACTAGCGACCAATGAGCAGTTCTTC. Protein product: CASSLDGLATNEQFF.